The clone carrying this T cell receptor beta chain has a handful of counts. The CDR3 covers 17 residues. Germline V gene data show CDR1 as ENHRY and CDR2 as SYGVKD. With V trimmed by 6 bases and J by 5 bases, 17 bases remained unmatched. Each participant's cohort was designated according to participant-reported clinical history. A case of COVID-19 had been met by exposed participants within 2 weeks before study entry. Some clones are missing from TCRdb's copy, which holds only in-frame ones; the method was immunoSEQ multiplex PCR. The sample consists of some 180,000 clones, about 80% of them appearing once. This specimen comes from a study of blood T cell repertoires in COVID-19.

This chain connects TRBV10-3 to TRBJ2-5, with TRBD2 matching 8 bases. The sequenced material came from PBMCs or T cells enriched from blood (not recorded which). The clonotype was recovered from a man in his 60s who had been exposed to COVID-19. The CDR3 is CAISFVAGGDRLETQYF. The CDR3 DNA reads TGTGCCATCAGCTTCGTGGCGGGAGGAGATAGGCTGGAGACCCAGTACTTC.